This TCR beta chain was identified in a study of T cell clonality in common variable immunodeficiency. Both groups were predominantly of Caucasian heritage. For at least one year, all CVID subjects received replacement immunoglobulin. Study observations and caveats: Fewer deletions and N-nucleotide insertions were reportedly seen in common variable immunodeficiency TCR beta sequences. TCRbeta clonality was increased in CVID versus healthy controls.

Germline V gene lookup returns CDR1 DFQATT and CDR2 SNEGSKA (reference sequence). CDR3 length equals 15 residues. After removal of 6 bases from V and 4 bases from J, the junction contained 6 bases not matched to a gene. CVID and control samples used equivalent genomic DNA input. Repertoires were generated with immunoSEQ multiplex PCR, while TCRdb's copy carries only in-frame clones and drops some. This sample has almost 20,000 clones, each found more than once. This clone ranks as medium-sized. Its antigen is still unknown. The read gets to within 3 residues of the CDR3 end, and the germline J gene fills in the rest.

The clonotype comes from a human donor with common variable immunodeficiency. The specimen sequenced was peripheral blood mononuclear cells. This sequence joins TRBV20-1 and TRBJ2-3; TRBD2 matches at 14 bases. The part of the CDR3 DNA that was read is TGCAGTGCGCCAGGGACTAGCGGGAGTCCAGATACG. Residues: CSAPGTSGSPDT. The whole CDR3 protein reads CSAPGTSGSPDTQYF.